This T cell receptor beta chain was identified during a study of CXCR3-negative and CXCR3-positive naive CD8 T cells. Study-level findings and limits: Naive subsets did not differ in surface CD5, and the authors estimated TCR strength using properties of the TRB CDR3. Expression of CXCR3 was partially reduced after cryopreservation, and fresh PBMCs were used in most assays. Whereas memory cells differed, naive CXCR3-negative and CXCR3-positive cells shared similar TRBV-TRBJ usage. Hydrophobicity of TRB CDR3s was greater in CXCR3-positive naive cells than in CXCR3-negative naive cells.

The authors prepared UMI-labeled TRB cDNA libraries by 5' RACE. TCRdb reanalyzed the 5' RACE reads and collapses them to one entry per CDR3 protein, without DNA. The ten most abundant clones cover about 1.1% of a sample with around 95,000 distinct CDR3 sequences. Comments on this clonotype: Its cognate antigen is unknown.

Germline CDR1 is SEHNR and CDR2 is FQNEAQ (reference sequence). The CDR3 length is 17 residues. The naive CD8+ gate required CD45RO-CCR7+CD27+CD95- phenotype. This chain uses TRBV7-9 with TRBJ2-4; TCRdb's D call, TRBD2, is unchecked because there is no DNA. Sequences were obtained from naive CXCR3+ CD8+ T cells from blood. Subset of the sample: CD45RO-CCR7+CD27+CD95- naive CD8+ T cells expressing CXCR3 (TNR3+). The origin of this receptor is a human donor in good health. Some clones in this sample may be carry-over from other donors' samples. CDR3 amino acids: CASSLSPSPMGKNIQYF.